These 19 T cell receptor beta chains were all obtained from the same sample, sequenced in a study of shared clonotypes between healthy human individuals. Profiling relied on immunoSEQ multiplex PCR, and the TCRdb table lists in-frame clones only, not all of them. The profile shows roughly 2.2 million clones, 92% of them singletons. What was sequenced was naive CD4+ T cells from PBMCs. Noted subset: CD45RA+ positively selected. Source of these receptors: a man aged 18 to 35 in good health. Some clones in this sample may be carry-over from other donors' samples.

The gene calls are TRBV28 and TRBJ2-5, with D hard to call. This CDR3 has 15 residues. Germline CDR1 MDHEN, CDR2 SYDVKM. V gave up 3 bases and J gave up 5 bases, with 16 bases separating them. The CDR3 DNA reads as TGTGCCAGCAGTTTGCCCCATAGTAGCCGGGAGACCCAGTACTTC. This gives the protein CASSLPHSSRETQYF. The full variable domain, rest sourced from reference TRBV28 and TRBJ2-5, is DVKVTQSSRYLVKRTGEKVFLECVQDMDHENMFWYRQDPGLGLRLIYFSYDVKMKEKGDIPEGYSVSREKKERFSLILESASTNQTSMYLCASSLPHSSRETQYFGPGTRLLVL.

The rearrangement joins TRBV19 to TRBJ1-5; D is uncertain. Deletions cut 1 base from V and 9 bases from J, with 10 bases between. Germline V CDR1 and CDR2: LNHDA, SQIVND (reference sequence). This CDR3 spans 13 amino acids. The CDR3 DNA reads TGTGCCAGTAGTATAGGGACCAAAGGGCCCCAGCATTTT. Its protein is CASSIGTKGPQHF.

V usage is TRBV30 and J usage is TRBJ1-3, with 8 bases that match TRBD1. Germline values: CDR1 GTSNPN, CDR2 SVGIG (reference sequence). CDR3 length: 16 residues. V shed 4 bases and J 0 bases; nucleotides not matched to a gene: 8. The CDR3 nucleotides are TGTGCCTGGATTTCGGACAGGGTCGTCTCTGGAAACACCATATATTTT. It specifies CAWISDRVVSGNTIYF.

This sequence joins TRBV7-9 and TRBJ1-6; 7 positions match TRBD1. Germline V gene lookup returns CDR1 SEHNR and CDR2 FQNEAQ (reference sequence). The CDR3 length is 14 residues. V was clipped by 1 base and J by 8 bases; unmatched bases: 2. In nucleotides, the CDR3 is TGTGCCAGCAGCTTAGGGCAGGGGGATTCACCCCTCCACTTT. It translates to CASSLGQGDSPLHF.

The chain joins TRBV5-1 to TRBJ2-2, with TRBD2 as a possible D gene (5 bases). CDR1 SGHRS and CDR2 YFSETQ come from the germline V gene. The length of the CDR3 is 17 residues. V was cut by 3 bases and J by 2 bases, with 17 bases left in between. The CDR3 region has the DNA TGCGCCAGCAGCTGGCCCTTCGAGGGTGCTAACACCGGGGAGCTGTTTTTT. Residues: CASSWPFEGANTGELFF.

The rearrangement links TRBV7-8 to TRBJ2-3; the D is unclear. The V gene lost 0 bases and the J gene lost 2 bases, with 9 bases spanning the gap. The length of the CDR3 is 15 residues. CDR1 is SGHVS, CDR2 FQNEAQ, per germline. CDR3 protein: CASSLARATTDTQYF. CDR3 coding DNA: TGTGCCAGCAGCTTAGCGCGCGCTACCACAGATACGCAGTATTTT. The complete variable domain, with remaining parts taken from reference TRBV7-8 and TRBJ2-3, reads GAGVSQSPRYKVAKRGQDVALRCDPISGHVSLFWYQQALGQGPEFLTYFQNEAQLDKSGLPSDRFFAERPEGSVSTLKIQRTQQEDSAVYLCASSLARATTDTQYFGPGTRLTVL.

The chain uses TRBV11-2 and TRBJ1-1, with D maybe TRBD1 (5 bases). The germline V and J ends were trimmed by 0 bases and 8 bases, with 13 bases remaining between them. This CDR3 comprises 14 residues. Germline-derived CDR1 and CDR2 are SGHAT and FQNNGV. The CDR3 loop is CASSLDRSKGEAFF. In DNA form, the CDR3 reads TGTGCCAGCAGCTTAGATCGGAGTAAGGGGGAAGCTTTCTTT.

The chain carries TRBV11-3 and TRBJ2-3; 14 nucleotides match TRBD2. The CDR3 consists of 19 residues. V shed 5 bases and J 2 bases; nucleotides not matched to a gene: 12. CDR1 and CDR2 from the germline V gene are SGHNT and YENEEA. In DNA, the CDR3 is TGTGCCAGCAGCCCCGGGACTAGCGGGAGCAGGGCTTCCACAGATACGCAGTATTTT. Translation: CASSPGTSGSRASTDTQYF.

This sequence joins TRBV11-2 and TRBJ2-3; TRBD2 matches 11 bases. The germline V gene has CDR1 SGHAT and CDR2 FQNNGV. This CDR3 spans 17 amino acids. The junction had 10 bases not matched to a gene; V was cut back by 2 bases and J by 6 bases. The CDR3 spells CASSLRSGTSGKDTQYF. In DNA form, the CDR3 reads TGTGCCAGCAGCTTACGCTCCGGGACTAGCGGCAAGGATACGCAGTATTTT.

CDR3 bases: TGTGCCAGCAGCACGGGGGACCCGGGGTACGAGCAGTACTTC. This sequence encodes CASSTGDPGYEQYF. The V call is TRBV21-1, the J call TRBJ2-7; the table gives TRBD2 as D, unverified against the DNA. TRBV21-1 is assigned pseudogene status. There are 14 residues in the CDR3.

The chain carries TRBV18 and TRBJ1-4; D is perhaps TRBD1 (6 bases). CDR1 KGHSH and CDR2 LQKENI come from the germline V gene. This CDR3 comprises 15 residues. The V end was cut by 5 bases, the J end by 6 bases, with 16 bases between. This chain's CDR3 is CASSTDQGLYEKLFF. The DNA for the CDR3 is TGTGCCAGCTCAACCGATCAGGGGTTGTATGAAAAACTGTTTTTT.

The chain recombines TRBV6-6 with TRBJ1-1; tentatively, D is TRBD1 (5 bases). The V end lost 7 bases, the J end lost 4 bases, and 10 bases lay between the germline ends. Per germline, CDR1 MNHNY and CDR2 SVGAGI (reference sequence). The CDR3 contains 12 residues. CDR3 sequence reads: CASTKDSTEAFF. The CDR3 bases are TGTGCCAGCACAAAAGACAGCACTGAAGCTTTCTTT.

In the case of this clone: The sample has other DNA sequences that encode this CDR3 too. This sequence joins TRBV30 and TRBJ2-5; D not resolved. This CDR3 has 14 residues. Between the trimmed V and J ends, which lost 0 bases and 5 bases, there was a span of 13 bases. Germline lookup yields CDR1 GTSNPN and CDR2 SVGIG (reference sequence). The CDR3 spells CAWSVKPLGETQYF. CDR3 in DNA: TGTGCCTGGAGTGTAAAGCCTCTGGGGGAGACCCAGTACTTC.

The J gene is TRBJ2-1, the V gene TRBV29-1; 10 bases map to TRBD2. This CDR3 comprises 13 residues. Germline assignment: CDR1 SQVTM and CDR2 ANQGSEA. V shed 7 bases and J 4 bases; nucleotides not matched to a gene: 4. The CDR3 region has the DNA TGCAGCGGGGCTAGCGGGAGTTACAATGAGCAGTTCTTC. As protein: CSGASGSYNEQFF.

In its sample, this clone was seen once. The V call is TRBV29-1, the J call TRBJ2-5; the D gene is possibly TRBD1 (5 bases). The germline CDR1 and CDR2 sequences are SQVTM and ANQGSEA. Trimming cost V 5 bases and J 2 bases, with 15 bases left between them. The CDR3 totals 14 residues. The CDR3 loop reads CSVYGAARQETQYF. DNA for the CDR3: TGCAGCGTTTATGGGGCAGCAAGACAAGAGACCCAGTACTTC.

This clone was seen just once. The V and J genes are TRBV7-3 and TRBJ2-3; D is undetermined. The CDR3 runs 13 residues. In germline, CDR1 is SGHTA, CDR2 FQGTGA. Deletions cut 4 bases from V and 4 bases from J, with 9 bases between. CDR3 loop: CASSSGPSDTQYF. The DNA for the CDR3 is TGTGCCAGCAGCTCGGGCCCTTCAGATACGCAGTATTTT.

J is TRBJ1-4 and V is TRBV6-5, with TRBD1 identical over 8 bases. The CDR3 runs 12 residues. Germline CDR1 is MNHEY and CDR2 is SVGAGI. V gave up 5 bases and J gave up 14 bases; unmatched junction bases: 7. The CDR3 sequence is CASSAPTGVLFF. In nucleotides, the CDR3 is TGTGCCAGCAGTGCGCCGACAGGGGTTCTGTTTTTT.

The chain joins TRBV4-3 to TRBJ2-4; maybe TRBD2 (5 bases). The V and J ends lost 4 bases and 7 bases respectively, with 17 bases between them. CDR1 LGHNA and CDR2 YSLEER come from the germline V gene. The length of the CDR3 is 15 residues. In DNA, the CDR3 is TGCGCCAGCAGCCCGGGGATCCAACTGAGGAACATTCAGTACTTC. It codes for CASSPGIQLRNIQYF.

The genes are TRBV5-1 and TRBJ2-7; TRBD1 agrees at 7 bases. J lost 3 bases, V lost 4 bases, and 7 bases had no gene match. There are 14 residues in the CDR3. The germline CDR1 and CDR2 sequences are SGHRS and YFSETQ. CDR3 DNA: TGCGCCAGCAGCCCGACGGGACAGAACTACGAGCAGTACTTC. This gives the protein CASSPTGQNYEQYF.